This TCR beta chain was sequenced for a study of T cell changes during pregnancy in multiple sclerosis. V gave up 6 bases and J gave up 4 bases, with 9 bases separating them. The CDR3 consists of 13 residues. Germline-derived CDR1 and CDR2 are SNHLY and FYNNEI. Assay: immunoSEQ multiplex PCR; the TCRdb copy retains only in-frame clones and omits some. This sample yields approximately 40,000 clones, of which around 92% are seen a single time; about 0.8% belongs to the top ten. The chain is built from TRBV2 and TRBJ2-2; D is possibly TRBD1 (5 bases). This sample comprised CD4+ T cells from peripheral blood mononuclear cells, obtained in the third trimester of pregnancy. This TCR derives from a female donor with multiple sclerosis, enrolled in a pregnancy study. In DNA, the CDR3 is TGTGCCAGCAGGGGGCGCAGCACCGGGGAGCTGTTTTTT. Encoded protein: CASRGRSTGELFF.